This entry concerns a single T cell receptor (beta chain). Its antigen is not identified. This sample stems from a study of OX40 agonist ivuxolimab in advanced cancers. Assay used: immunoSEQ multiplex PCR; TCRdb lists only in-frame clones, some missing. This repertoire shows 98,000 or so clones, roughly nine tenths found once; its top ten account for 0.8% to 1%. This CDR3 is built from 14 residues. Germline V gene lookup returns CDR1 MNHEY and CDR2 SMNVEV (reference sequence). V shed 3 bases and J shed 7 bases, with 13 bases lying between them. Study conclusions and caveats: The average count of expanded clones was higher among CD8+ T cells than among CD4+.

The source is an adult with an advanced solid tumor such as melanoma, head and neck, liver or kidney cancer. The source material was CD4+ or CD8+ T cells sorted from blood, sampled in a trial of the OX40 agonist ivuxolimab. V is TRBV27 and J is TRBJ2-4; D remains unclear. The chain's CDR3 is CASSLNPRPNIQYF. The CDR3 nucleotides are TGTGCCAGCAGTTTGAATCCGCGGCCGAACATTCAGTACTTC.